The clone carrying this T cell receptor (beta chain) was seen just once. Its matching antigen is unknown. This specimen belongs to a study of T cell responses to AZD1222 COVID-19 vaccine. Unmatched junction bases numbered 6, after V lost 3 bases and J lost 4 bases. CDR1 and CDR2 (germline): SGHNT, YYREEE (reference sequence). The CDR3 has 14 amino acids. Method: immunoSEQ multiplex PCR; TCRdb's copy keeps in-frame clones and lacks some. Of 100,000 to 130,000 clones detected, roughly 90% appear once; the ten largest clones hold about 7%. Study-level points and caveats: Donors were mostly white British, more females; clonal diversity possibly underestimated. Vaccine-related CD4 TCRs covered spike, predominating at 160-218 and 743-854.

The chain employs TRBV5-4 and TRBJ1-1; 7 positions match TRBD1. The clonotype was recovered from an adult in good health. Here the sequenced sample was peripheral blood, taken on day 0 of AZD1222 vaccination. CDR3 sequence: CASSSPDRATEAFF. CDR3 sequence (DNA): TGTGCCAGCAGCTCTCCTGACAGGGCCACTGAAGCTTTCTTT. The entire variable domain, with the rest obtained from reference TRBV5-4 and TRBJ1-1, is as follows: ETGVTQSPTHLIKTRGQQVTLRCSSQSGHNTVSWYQQALGQGPQFIFQYYREEENGRGNFPPRFSGLQFPNYSSELNVNALELDDSALYLCASSSPDRATEAFFGQGTRLTVV.